This TCR beta chain was sequenced for a study of blood T cells in healthy people across ages. Germline V CDR1 and CDR2: SNHLY, FYNNEI. V lost 7 bases, J lost 0 bases, and 15 bases lay in between. This CDR3 region has 15 residues. Combining a sample-barcoded 5' primer with a J-beta primer mix, a second PCR ran for roughly 7 to 12 cycles. TCRdb fed the 5' RACE reads into MiXCR, producing one record per CDR3 protein. The sample records about 1,000,000 distinct CDR3 sequences, 40% to 50% being singletons. Study-wide results and limits: Unknown donor CMV status possibly confounded expanded clonotype changes. It was held that diversity estimates obtained from one million T cells represented underestimates.

With respect to this clonotype: Antigen: not known.

Each individual donor underwent a draw of about 11 milliliters of peripheral blood. The sample taken for sequencing was blood. The receptor was isolated from a woman in her sixties in good health. The genes are TRBV2 and TRBJ1-1, with TRBD1 as a possible D gene (5 bases). The CDR3, as DNA: TGTGCCAGCACATTTCAGGGTAGGCTGAACACTGAAGCTTTCTTT. It specifies CASTFQGRLNTEAFF.